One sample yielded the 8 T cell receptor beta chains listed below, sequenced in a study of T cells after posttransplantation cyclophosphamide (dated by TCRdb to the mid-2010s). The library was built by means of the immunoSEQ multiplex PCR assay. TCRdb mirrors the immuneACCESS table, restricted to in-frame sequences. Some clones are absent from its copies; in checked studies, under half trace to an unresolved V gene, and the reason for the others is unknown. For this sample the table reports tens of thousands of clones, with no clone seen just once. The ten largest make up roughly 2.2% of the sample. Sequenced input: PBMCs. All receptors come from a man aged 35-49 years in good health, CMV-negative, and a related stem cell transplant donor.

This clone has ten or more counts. The CDR3 sequence: CASSFRLAPFNEQFF. The CDR3 nucleotides are TGTGCCAGCAGTTTCAGACTAGCGCCCTTCAATGAGCAGTTCTTC. The V and J genes are TRBV7-9 and TRBJ2-1; 8 bases agree with TRBD2. The CDR3 length is 15 residues. CDR1 SEHNR and CDR2 FQNEAQ come from the germline V gene (reference sequence). V was pared by 6 bases and J by 6 bases, with 10 bases of the junction left unmatched.

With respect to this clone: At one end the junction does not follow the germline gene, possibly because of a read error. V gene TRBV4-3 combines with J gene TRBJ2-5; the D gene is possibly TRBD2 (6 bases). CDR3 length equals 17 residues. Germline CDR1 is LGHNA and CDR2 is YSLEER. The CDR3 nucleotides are TGCGCCAGCAGCCAAGATCTTGGCGGGGCGATCGAAGAGGCCCAGTACTTC. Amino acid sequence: CASSQDLGGAIEEAQYF.

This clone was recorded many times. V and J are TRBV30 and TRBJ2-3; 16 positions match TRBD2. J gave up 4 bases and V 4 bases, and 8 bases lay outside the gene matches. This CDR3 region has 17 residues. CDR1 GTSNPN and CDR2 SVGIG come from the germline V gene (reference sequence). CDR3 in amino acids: CAWIGTSGRVGADTQYF. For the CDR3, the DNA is TGTGCCTGGATTGGGACTAGCGGGAGGGTTGGCGCAGATACGCAGTATTTT.

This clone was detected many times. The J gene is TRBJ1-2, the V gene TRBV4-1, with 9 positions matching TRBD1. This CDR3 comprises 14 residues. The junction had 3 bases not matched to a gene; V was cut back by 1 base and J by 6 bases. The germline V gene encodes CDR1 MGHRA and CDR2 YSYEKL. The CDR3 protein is CASSQVTGGDGYTF. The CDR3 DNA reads TGCGCCAGCAGCCAAGTCACAGGGGGCGATGGCTACACCTTC.

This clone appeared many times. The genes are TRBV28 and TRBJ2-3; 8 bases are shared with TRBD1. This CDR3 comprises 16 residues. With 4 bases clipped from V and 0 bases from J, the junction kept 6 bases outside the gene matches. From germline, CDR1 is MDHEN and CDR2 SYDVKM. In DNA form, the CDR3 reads TGTGCCAGCAGTTCCCCCAGGGGGCGGAGCACAGATACGCAGTATTTT. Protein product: CASSSPRGRSTDTQYF.

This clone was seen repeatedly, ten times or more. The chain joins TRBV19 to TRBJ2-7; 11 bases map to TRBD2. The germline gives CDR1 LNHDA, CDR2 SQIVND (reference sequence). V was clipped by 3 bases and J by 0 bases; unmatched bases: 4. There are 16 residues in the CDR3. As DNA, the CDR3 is TGTGCCAGTAGTATGGGAACTAGCGGGAGCTCCTACGAGCAGTACTTC. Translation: CASSMGTSGSSYEQYF.

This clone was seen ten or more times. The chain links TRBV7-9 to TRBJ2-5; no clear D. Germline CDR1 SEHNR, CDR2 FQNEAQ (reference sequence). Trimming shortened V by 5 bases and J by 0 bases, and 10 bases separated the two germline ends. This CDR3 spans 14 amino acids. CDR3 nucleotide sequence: TGTGCCAGCAGCCCGACAAGGTACCAAGAGACCCAGTACTTC. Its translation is CASSPTRYQETQYF.

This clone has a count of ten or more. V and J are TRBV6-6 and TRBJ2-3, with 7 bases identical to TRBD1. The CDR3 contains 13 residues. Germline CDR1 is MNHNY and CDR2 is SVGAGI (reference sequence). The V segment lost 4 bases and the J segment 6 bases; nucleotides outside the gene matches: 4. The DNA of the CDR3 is TGTGCCAGCAGTTTTACACAGGGGGATACGCAGTATTTT. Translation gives CASSFTQGDTQYF.